Presented here are 12 T cell receptor beta chains from one specimen sequenced in a study. The TRBV12-4/TRBJ1-2 clonotypes were amplified using barcode primers with ligated adaptors. MiXCR, run by TCRdb on the multiplex PCR reads, gives a single entry per CDR3 protein. Of some 1,300 distinct CDR3 sequences listed, over 15% are singletons. Tregs were sorted as CD4+CD25+CD127-/low cells. Sequencing input: Tregs sorted from blood. The receptor source for this set is a female donor with breast cancer.

This clonotype is categorized as large. The chain recombines TRBV12-3 or TRBV12-4 with TRBJ1-2; D uncertain. V gave up 5 bases and J gave up 8 bases, with 15 bases separating them. This CDR3 is 13 amino acids long. The CDR3 DNA follows: TGTGCCAGCAGTGGCGCCGTATCGAGGGGCTACACCTTC. Translating gives CASSGAVSRGYTF.

The chain employs TRBV12-3 or TRBV12-4 and TRBJ1-2; D gene ambiguous. Trimming cost V 3 bases and J 4 bases, with 6 bases left between them. The CDR3 covers 12 residues. The CDR3 sequence: CASSFPSYGYTF. DNA of the CDR3: TGTGCCAGCAGTTTTCCTAGCTATGGCTACACCTTC.

This clonotype has only a few counts. This chain links TRBV12-3 or TRBV12-4 with TRBJ1-2; D is ambiguous. CDR3 size: 14 residues. The germline V and J ends were trimmed by 4 bases and 3 bases, with 12 bases remaining between them. CDR3 sequence: CASSWRGMDYGYTF. In DNA, the CDR3 is TGTGCCAGCAGTTGGCGAGGGATGGACTATGGCTACACCTTC.

CDR3 amino acids: CASSPPGSYGYTF. The DNA of the CDR3 is TGTGCCAGCAGCCCACCAGGGTCCTATGGCTACACCTTC. The chain uses TRBV12-3 or TRBV12-4 and TRBJ1-2; weak D call: TRBD1 (5 bases). This CDR3 comprises 13 residues. Trimming took 6 bases from V and 4 from J, leaving 12 bases between them.

This clonotype is termed large. The V gene is TRBV12-3 or TRBV12-4, the J gene TRBJ1-2; perhaps TRBD1 as D (5 bases). This CDR3 region has 15 residues. V lost 8 bases and J lost 6, with 22 bases in between. CDR3 nucleotide sequence: TGTGCCAGCTCCTTACTAGGGGAAGGGGCTCATGGCTACACCTTC. It codes for CASSLLGEGAHGYTF.

V gene TRBV12-3 or TRBV12-4 combines with J gene TRBJ1-2; TRBD1 might be the D (6 bases). V was clipped by 6 bases and J by 5 bases, with 13 bases between them. The CDR3 covers 13 residues. In DNA form, the CDR3 reads TGTGCCAGCAGCTCCAGGGGCCGGTATGGCTACACCTTC. It specifies CASSSRGRYGYTF.

This clonotype is large (0.1 to 1%) in the sample. This rearrangement joins TRBV12-3 or TRBV12-4 to TRBJ1-2; D possibly corresponds to TRBD1 (6 bases). The CDR3 contains 12 residues. Trimming pared 8 bases from V and 0 bases from J, leaving 7 bases between. This CDR3 reads CASQGTNYGYTF. The CDR3 nucleotides are TGTGCCAGCCAGGGGACTAACTATGGCTACACCTTC.

This clonotype is medium-sized. The chain employs TRBV12-3 or TRBV12-4 and TRBJ1-2; no clear D gene. The CDR3 is made up of 11 amino acids. Trimming left V 8 bases short and J 8 bases short, with 12 bases between. The CDR3: CASQWAKGYTF. CDR3 nucleotides: TGTGCCAGCCAGTGGGCGAAGGGCTACACCTTC.

Judged by abundance, this clonotype is large. This chain links TRBV12-3 or TRBV12-4 with TRBJ1-2, with 7 bases lining up with TRBD1. CDR3 length equals 14 residues. The V gene end was trimmed by 6 bases and the J gene end by 5 bases; junction bases not matched to a gene: 9. The CDR3 reads CASRRTGEEYGYTF. Written as DNA, the CDR3 is TGTGCCAGCAGAAGGACAGGAGAAGAATATGGCTACACCTTC.

This clonotype was counted a few times. V is TRBV12-3 or TRBV12-4 and J is TRBJ1-2, with no clear D. CDR3 length equals 11 residues. Trimming cost V 6 bases and J 6 bases, with 8 bases left between them. This CDR3 reads CASSRWDGYTF. The CDR3 region has the DNA TGTGCCAGCAGCCGCTGGGATGGCTACACCTTC.

This clonotype is large by share. J is TRBJ1-2 and V is TRBV12-3 or TRBV12-4; tentative D call: TRBD1 (5 bases). V dropped 5 bases and J dropped 1 base, with 11 bases sitting between them. This CDR3 has 14 residues. The CDR3 sequence is CASSRQRLNYGYTF. The CDR3 nucleotides are TGTGCCAGCAGTCGACAGCGACTTAACTATGGCTACACCTTC.

This clonotype is judged medium-sized. Being one base from a much bigger clone, this may be a read error. The chain couples TRBV12-3 or TRBV12-4 to TRBJ1-2; 8 positions match TRBD1. The J segment lost 5 bases and the V segment lost 5 bases, leaving 7 bases of the junction unmatched. This CDR3 contains 14 residues. The CDR3 protein is CASSGTGFGYGYTF. The CDR3 bases are TGTGCCAGCAGTGGGACAGGTTTTGGGTATGGCTACACCTTC.